The clone carrying this TCR beta chain has just a few counts. Antigen specificity is unknown. TCRdb fed the multiplex PCR reads into MiXCR, producing one record per CDR3 protein. Of about 180,000 distinct CDR3 sequences listed, roughly a third are singletons. This entry is derived from a study of breast tumors, draining lymph nodes, adjacent tissues. The study's findings and limits: The lymph node origin of tumor T cells was framed as consistent with a hypothesis, not demonstrated. Data fit most tumor T cells coming from lymph node, expanding in tumor.

CDR1 is LGHDT and CDR2 is YNNKEL in the germline V gene (reference sequence). The CDR3 is made up of 15 amino acids. J gave up 10 bases and V 1 base, and 10 bases lay outside the gene matches. Samples came from axillary lymph nodes draining the breast cancer. Sample: axillary lymph node tissue. The sequence was obtained from a female donor with breast cancer. Some clones in this sample may be carry-over from other donors' samples. The gene calls are TRBV3-1 and TRBJ2-1, with 7 bases that match TRBD2. This CDR3 is CASSQVWLAAREQFF. The CDR3 region has the DNA TGTGCCAGCAGCCAAGTATGGCTAGCGGCAAGGGAGCAGTTCTTC.